This T cell receptor (beta chain) was profiled in a study of immune heterogeneity within non-small cell lung tumors. Study-wide background: There was 1 tumor not otherwise specified, along with 10 non-squamous carcinomas and a few squamous cell carcinomas. Study results and limitations: Identical dominant CDR3 beta clonotypes were found repeatedly across the tumor sites of a single patient, and these appeared alongside high-frequency clones that were unique to particular tumor locations.

Remarks on this clonotype: Its antigen is not known.

For each sample, template was roughly 0.65 ug of bulk tumor genomic DNA. While surgery was under way, several biopsies spaced far apart were taken per primary tumor. Patients underwent curative surgery for non-small cell lung cancer (untreated and newly diagnosed). The authors amplified TCR beta CDR3 by multiplex PCR with 32 V and 13 J primers. One entry per CDR3 protein results from TCRdb running MiXCR on the multiplex PCR reads. Of some 9,300 distinct CDR3 sequences in the sample, roughly a third were seen once. CDR1 and CDR2 from the germline V gene are SNHLY and FYNNEI. The CDR3 totals 10 residues. Trimming removed 6 bases at V and 5 bases at J, with 4 bases between.

The sequencing input was lung tumor tissue. The chain employs TRBV2 and TRBJ2-5; D is undetermined. This clonotype was sampled from a man in his sixties with non-small cell lung cancer. The CDR3 reads CASSRETQYF. In DNA form, the CDR3 reads TGTGCCAGCAGCCGCGAGACCCAGTACTTC.